The clone carrying this TCR beta chain was counted between two and nine times. What it binds is unknown. TCRdb reprocessed the reads via MiXCR and lists one record per CDR3 protein. Of approximately 1,000,000 distinct CDR3 sequences in the sample, approximately 33% were seen once. This entry belongs to a study of T cell repertoires in cytomegalovirus infection. Study-level background: Recently identified HLA-C-restricted CMV epitopes and well-studied HLA-B-restricted CMV epitopes were used by the study.

The germline V gene encodes CDR1 MNHEY and CDR2 SVGEGT. The V end lost 5 bases, the J end lost 0 bases, and 11 bases lay between the germline ends. The CDR3 has 15 amino acids. This TCR was recovered from a human donor in good health (CMV status not recorded). Some clones in this sample may be carry-over from other donors' samples. The sequencing here drew on cultured CD8+ T cells from PBMCs, taken from culture after CMV antigen stimulation. The V call is TRBV6-2 or TRBV6-3, the J call TRBJ2-1; D unclear. The CDR3 protein is CASSERVGSYNEQFF. In DNA, the CDR3 is TGTGCCAGCAGTGAACGAGTGGGCTCCTACAATGAGCAGTTCTTC.